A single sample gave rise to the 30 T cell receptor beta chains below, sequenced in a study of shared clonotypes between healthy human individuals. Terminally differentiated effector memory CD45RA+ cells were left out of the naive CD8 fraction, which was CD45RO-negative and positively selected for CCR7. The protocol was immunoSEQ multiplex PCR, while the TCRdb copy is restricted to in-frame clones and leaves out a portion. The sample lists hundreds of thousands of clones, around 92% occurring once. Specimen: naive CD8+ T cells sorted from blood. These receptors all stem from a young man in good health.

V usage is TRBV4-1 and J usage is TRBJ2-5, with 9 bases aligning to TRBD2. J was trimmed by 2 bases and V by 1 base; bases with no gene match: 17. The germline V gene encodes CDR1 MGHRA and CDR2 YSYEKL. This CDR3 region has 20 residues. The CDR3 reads CASSQVPGPVAAGGQETQYF. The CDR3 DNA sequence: TGCGCCAGCAGCCAAGTGCCAGGCCCGGTCGCGGCGGGAGGGCAAGAGACCCAGTACTTC.

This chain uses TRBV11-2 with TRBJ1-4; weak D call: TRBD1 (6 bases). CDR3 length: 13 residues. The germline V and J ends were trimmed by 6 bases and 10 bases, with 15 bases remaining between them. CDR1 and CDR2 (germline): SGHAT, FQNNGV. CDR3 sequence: CASRATGNPKLFF. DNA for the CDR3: TGTGCCAGCAGGGCCACAGGGAACCCAAAACTGTTTTTT. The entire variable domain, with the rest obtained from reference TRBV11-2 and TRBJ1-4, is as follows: EAGVAQSPRYKIIEKRQSVAFWCNPISGHATLYWYQQILGQGPKLLIQFQNNGVVDDSQLPKDRFSAERLKGVDSTLKIQPAKLEDSAVYLCASRATGNPKLFFGSGTQLSVL.

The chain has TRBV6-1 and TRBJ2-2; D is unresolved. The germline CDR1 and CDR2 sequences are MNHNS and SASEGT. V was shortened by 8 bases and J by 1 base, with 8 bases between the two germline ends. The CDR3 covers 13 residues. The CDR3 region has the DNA TGTGCCAGCTACGTCTTGAACACCGGGGAGCTGTTTTTT. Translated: CASYVLNTGELFF.

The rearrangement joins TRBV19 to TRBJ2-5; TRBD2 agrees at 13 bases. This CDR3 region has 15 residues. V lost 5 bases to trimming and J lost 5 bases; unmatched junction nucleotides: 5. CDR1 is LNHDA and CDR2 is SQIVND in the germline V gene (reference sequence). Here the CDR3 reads CASSPGLAGRETQYF. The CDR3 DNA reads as TGTGCCAGTAGTCCGGGACTAGCGGGACGTGAGACCCAGTACTTC.

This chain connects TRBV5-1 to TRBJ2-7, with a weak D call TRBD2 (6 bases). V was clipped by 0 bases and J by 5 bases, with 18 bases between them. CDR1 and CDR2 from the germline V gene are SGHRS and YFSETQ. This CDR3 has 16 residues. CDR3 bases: TGCGCCAGCAGCTTGGTTCTGGCGGGAACCGACCACGAGCAGTACTTC. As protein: CASSLVLAGTDHEQYF.

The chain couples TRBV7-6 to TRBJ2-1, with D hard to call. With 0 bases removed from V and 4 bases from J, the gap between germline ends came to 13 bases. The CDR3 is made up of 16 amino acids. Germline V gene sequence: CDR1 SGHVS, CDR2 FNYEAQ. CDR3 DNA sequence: TGTGCCAGCAGCTTAGCTCGGCAGGCCCTTTACAATGAGCAGTTCTTC. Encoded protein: CASSLARQALYNEQFF.

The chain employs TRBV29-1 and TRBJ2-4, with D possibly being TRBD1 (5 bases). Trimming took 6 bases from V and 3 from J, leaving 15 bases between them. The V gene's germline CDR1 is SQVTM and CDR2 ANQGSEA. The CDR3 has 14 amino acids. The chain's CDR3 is CSVLSGPGKNIQYF. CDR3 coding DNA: TGCAGCGTACTATCAGGGCCGGGCAAAAACATTCAGTACTTC.

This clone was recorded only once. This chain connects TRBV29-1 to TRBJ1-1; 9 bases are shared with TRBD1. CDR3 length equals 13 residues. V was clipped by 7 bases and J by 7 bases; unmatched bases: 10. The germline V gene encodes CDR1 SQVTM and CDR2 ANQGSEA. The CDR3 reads CSATRQGEGEAFF. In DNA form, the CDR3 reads TGCAGCGCTACAAGACAGGGGGAAGGTGAAGCTTTCTTT.

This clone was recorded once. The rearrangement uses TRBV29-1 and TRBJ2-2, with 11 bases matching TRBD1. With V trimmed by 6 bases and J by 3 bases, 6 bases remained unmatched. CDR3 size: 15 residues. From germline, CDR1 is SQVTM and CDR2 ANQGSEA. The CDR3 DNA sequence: TGCAGCGTCTGGGACAGGGGGGAGGACACCGGGGAGCTGTTTTTT. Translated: CSVWDRGEDTGELFF.

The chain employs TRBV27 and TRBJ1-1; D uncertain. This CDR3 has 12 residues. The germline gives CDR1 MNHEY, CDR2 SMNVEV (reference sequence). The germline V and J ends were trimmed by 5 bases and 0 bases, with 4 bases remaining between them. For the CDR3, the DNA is TGTGCCAGCAGTGGTCTGAACACTGAAGCTTTCTTT. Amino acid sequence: CASSGLNTEAFF.

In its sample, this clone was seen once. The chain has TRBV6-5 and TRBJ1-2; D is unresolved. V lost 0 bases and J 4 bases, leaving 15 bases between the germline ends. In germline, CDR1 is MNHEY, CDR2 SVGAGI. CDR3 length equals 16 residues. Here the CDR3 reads CASSYSKTEPLYGYTF. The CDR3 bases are TGTGCCAGCAGTTACTCCAAGACCGAACCTCTCTATGGCTACACCTTC.

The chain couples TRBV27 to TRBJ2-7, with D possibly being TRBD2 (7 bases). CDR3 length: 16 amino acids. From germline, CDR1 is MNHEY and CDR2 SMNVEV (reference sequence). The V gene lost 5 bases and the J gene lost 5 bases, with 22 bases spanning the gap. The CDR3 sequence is CASSPRGGGVPNEQYF. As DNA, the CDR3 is TGTGCCAGCAGTCCAAGGGGGGGAGGAGTTCCGAACGAGCAGTACTTC.

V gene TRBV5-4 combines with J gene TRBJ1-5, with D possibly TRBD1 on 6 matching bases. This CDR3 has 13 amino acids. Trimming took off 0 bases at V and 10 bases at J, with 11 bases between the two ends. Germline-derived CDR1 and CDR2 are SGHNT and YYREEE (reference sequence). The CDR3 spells CASSLGTASPQHF. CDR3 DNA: TGTGCCAGCAGCTTGGGGACAGCCAGCCCCCAGCATTTT.

The CDR3 nucleotides read TGTGCCAGCAGTGAATATAAGGGCGGGGAGACCCAGTACTTC. Protein sequence: CASSEYKGGETQYF. V is TRBV25-1 and J is TRBJ2-5; tentative D call: TRBD2 (5 bases). Germline V lookup: CDR1 MGHDK, CDR2 SYGVNS. Trimming removed 0 bases from V and 5 bases from J, with 10 bases in between. The CDR3 length is 14 residues.

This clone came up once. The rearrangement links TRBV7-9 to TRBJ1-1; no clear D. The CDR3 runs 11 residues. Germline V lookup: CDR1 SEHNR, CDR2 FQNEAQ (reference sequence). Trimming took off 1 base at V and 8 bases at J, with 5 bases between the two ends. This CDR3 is CASSLEREAFF. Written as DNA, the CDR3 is TGTGCCAGCAGCTTAGAACGGGAAGCTTTCTTT.

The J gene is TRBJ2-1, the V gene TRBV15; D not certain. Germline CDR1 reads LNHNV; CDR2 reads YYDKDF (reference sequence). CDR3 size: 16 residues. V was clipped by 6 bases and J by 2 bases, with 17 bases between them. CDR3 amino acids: CATSFQPTPPYNEQFF. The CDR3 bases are TGTGCCACCAGTTTCCAGCCTACACCTCCCTACAATGAGCAGTTCTTC.

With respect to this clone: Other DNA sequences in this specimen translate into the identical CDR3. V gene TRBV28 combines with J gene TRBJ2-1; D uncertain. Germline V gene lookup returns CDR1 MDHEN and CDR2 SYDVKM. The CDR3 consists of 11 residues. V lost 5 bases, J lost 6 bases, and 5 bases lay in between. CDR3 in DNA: TGTGCCAGCAGTCCCTCCAATGAGCAGTTCTTC. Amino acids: CASSPSNEQFF. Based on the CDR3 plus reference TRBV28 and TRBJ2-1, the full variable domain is DVKVTQSSRYLVKRTGEKVFLECVQDMDHENMFWYRQDPGLGLRLIYFSYDVKMKEKGDIPEGYSVSREKKERFSLILESASTNQTSMYLCASSPSNEQFFGPGTRLTVL.

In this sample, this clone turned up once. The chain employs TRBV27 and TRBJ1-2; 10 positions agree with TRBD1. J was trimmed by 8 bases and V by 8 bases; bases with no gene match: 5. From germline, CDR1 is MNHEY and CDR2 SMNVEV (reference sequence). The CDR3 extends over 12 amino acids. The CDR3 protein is CASGTGVNGYTF. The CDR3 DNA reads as TGTGCCAGCGGGACAGGGGTAAACGGCTACACCTTC.

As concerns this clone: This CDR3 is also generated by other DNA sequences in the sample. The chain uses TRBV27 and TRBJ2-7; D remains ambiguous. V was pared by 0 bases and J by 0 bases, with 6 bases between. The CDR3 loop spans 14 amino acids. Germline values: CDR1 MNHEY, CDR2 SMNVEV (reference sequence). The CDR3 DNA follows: TGTGCCAGCAGTTTATCTTCAGTCTCCTACGAGCAGTACTTC. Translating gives CASSLSSVSYEQYF.

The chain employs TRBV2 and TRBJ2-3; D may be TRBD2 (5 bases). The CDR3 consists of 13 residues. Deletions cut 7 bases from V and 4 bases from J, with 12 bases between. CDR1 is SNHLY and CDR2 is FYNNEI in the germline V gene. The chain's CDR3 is CASKGSDSDTQYF. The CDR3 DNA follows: TGTGCCAGCAAAGGGAGTGATTCAGATACGCAGTATTTT.

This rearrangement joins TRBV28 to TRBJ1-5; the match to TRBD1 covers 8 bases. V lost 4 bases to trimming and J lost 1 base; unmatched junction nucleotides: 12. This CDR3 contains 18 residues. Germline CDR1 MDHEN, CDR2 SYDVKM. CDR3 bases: TGTGCCAGCAGTTCGAGGTTTGTGGACAGGGCCAGCAATCAGCCCCAGCATTTT. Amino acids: CASSSRFVDRASNQPQHF.

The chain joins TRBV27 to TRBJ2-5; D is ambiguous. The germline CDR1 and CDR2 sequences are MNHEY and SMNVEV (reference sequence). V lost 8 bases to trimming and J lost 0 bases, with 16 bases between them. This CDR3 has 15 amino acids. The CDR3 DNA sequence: TGTGCCAGCGGGCACGACCCCTCGTACCAAGAGACCCAGTACTTC. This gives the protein CASGHDPSYQETQYF.

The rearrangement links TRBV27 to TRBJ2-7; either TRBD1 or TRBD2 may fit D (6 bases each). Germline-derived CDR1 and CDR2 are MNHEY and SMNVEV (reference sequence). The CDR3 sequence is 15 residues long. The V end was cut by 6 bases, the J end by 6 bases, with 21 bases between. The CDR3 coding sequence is TGTGCCAGCAGAGACAGGATGGGGACTCCGGGCGAGCAGTACTTC. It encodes CASRDRMGTPGEQYF.

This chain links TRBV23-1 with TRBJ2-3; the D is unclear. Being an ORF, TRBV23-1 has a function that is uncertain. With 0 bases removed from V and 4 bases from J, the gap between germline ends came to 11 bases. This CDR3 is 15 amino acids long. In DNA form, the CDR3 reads TGCGCCAGCAGTCAATCGTGCCTAGGCGCAGATACGCAGTATTTT. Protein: CASSQSCLGADTQYF.

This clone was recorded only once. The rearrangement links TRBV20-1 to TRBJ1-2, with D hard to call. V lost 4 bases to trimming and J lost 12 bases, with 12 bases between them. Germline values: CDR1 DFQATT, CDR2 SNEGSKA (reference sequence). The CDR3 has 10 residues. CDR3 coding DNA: TGCAGTGCTAACGTCCTGGAGGACACCTTC. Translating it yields CSANVLEDTF.

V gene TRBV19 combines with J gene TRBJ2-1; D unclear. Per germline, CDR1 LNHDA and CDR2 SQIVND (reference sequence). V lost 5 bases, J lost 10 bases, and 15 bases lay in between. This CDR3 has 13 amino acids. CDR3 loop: CASSSTPGWEQFF. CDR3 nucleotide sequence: TGTGCCAGTAGTTCGACACCCGGATGGGAGCAGTTCTTC.

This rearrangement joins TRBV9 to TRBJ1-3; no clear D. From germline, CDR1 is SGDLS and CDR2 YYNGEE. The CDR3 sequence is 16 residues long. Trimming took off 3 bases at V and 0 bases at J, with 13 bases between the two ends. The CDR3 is CASSALGSVSGNTIYF. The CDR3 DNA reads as TGTGCCAGCAGCGCCCTGGGTTCAGTCTCTGGAAACACCATATATTTT.

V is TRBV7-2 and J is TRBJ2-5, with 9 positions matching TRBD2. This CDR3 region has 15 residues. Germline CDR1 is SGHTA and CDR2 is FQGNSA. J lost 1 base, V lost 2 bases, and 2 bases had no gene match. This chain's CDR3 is CASSLRAGGQETQYF. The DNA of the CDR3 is TGTGCCAGCAGCTTAAGAGCGGGAGGCCAAGAGACCCAGTACTTC.

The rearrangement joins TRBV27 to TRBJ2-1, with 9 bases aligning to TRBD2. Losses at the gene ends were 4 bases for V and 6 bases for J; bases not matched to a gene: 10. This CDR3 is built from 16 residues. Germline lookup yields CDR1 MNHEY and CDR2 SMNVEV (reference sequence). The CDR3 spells CASSSPGTSRVNEQFF. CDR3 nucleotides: TGTGCCAGCAGTTCTCCTGGGACTAGCAGAGTCAATGAGCAGTTCTTC.

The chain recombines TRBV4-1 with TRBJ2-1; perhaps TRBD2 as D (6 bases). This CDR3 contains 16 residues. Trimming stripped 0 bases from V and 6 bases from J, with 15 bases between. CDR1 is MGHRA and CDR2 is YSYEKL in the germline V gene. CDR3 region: CASSQESSARFNEQFF. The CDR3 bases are TGCGCCAGCAGCCAAGAGTCTAGCGCCAGGTTCAATGAGCAGTTCTTC.